A selection of T cell receptor beta chains follows, all from one sample in a study of post-analysis software for immune sequencing data. TCRdb redid the calling of the PCR reads with MiXCR, one entry per CDR3 protein. The data show about 460,000 distinct CDR3 sequences, nearly 45% seen once. Sequenced: blood. The receptors stem from a girl aged 5-17 years with multiple sclerosis. Both conserved end residues are part of each CDR3. The D gene is left open where the match is weak. Clone size appears in some rows only: once, few, many, or a class for an expanded clone.

>TRBV7-3|-|TRBJ2-3|-
TGTGCCAGCAGCCCGAACACAGTGGGAGATACGCAGTATTTT
CASSPNTVGDTQYF
>TRBV15|-|TRBJ1-4|-
TGTGCCACCATCAGAGACCGTAGGACTAATGAAAAACTGTTTTTT
CATIRDRRTNEKLFF
>TRBV28|-|TRBJ2-7|-
TGTGCCAGCAGTGATCAGGGACTGATAGGCCACGAGCAGTACTTC
CASSDQGLIGHEQYF
>TRBV20-1|-|TRBJ2-1|-
TGCAGTGCTAGTAGAGGTTTGGGCCACAATGAGCAGGTCTTC
CSASRGLGHNEQVF
>TRBV15|-|TRBJ2-3|few
TGTGCCACCAGCAGACCCTGGGGAGAGGACACAGATACGCAGTATTTT
CATSRPWGEDTDTQYF
>TRBV5-1|TRBD2|TRBJ2-1|few
TGCGCCAGCAGCTTGGTGGTAGCGGGAGCCTATGAGCAGTTCTTC
CASSLVVAGAYEQFF
>TRBV20-1|TRBD2|TRBJ2-5|many
TGCAGTGCTAGGGCGGGAGGCGGCGAGACCCAGTACTTC
CSARAGGGETQYF
>TRBV7-2|TRBD2|TRBJ2-3|few
TGTGCCAGTGGGACTAGCGGGTGGGGTGAGGATACGCAGTATTTT
CASGTSGWGEDTQYF
>TRBV12-3/TRBV12-4|TRBD1|TRBJ1-1|-
TGTGCCAGCAACACAGGGGACACTGAAGCTTTCTTT
CASNTGDTEAFF
>TRBV11-2|TRBD1|TRBJ2-7|-
TGTGCCAGCAGCGCCTCCGACAGGGCCTACGAGCAGTACTTC
CASSASDRAYEQYF
>TRBV5-1|TRBD1|TRBJ1-3|-
TGCGCCAGCGGCGTCCGGGACAGGGGCTTCTCTGGAAACACCATATATTTT
CASGVRDRGFSGNTIYF
>TRBV29-1|TRBD1|TRBJ1-1|-
TGCAGCGTCAGAACCACAGGGGACACTGAAGCTTTCTTT
CSVRTTGDTEAFF
>TRBV5-1|TRBD2|TRBJ2-7|-
TGCGCCAGCAGCACCGCTAGCGGGATGTCATACGAGCAGTACTTC
CASSTASGMSYEQYF
>TRBV4-2|-|TRBJ2-7|-
TGTGCCAGCAGCCAAGAAGACACGAGCTCCTACGAGCAGTACTTC
CASSQEDTSSYEQYF